The source of this T cell receptor beta chain is a study of blood T cell repertoires in COVID-19. The wider study: Some COVID-19 samples were acute and others convalescent; all came from the United States, Italy and Spain. PBMCs, B-cell-depleted T cells, or T cells were the source of the cDNA or gDNA that made up the material.

Authors' analysis steps: Amplification of reference gene primers was used by the study to estimate nucleated cell counts. The data were produced by immunoSEQ multiplex PCR, yet TCRdb's version contains in-frame clones alone and is incomplete. D and trimming were read from the DNA, whereas the V and J calls and clone size are those reported in that table. This table has 250,000 to 300,000 clones, about four fifths appearing once. Sequencing was done on a sample of peripheral blood. The sequence derives from a woman under 30 with acute or convalescent COVID-19.

CDR3: CASSLDRVEQYF. As DNA, the CDR3 is TGTGCCAGCAGTTTAGACAGGGTCGAGCAGTACTTC. The chain employs TRBV12-3 or TRBV12-4 and TRBJ2-7; the D gene is possibly TRBD1 (6 bases). This CDR3 spans 12 amino acids. The ends were cut back, 1 base at V and 6 bases at J, with 7 bases in the middle.